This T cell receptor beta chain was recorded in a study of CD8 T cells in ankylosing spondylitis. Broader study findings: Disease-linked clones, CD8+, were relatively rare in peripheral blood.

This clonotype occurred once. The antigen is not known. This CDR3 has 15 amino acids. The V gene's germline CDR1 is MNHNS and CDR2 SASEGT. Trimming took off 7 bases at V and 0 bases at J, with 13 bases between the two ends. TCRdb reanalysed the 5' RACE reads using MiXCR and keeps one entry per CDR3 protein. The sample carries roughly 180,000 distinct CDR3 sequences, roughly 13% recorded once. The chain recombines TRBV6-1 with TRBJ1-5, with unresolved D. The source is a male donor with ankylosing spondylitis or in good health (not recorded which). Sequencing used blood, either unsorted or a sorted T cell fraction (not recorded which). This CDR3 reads CASMAGDYSNQPQHF. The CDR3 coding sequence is TGTGCCAGCATGGCGGGAGATTATAGCAATCAGCCCCAGCATTTT.